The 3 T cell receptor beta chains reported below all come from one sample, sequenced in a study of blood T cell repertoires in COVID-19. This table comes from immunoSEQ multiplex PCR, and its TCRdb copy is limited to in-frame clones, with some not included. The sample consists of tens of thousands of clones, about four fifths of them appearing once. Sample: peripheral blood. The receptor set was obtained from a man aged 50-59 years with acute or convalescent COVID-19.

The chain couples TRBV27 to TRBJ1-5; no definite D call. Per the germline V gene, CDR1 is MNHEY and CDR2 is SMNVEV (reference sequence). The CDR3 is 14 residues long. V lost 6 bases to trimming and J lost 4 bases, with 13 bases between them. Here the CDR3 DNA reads TGTGCCAGCAGCAACGGGGTCGGGAATCAGCCCCAGCATTTT. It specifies CASSNGVGNQPQHF.

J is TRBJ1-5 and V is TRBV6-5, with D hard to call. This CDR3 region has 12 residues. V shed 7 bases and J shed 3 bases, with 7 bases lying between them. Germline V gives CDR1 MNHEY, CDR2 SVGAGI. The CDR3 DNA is TGTGCCAGCAAGGAGTTCAATCAGCCCCAGCATTTT. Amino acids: CASKEFNQPQHF.

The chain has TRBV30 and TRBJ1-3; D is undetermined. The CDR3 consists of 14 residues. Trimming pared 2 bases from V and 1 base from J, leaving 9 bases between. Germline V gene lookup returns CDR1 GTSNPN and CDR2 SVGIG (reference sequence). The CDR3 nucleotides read TGTGCCTGGAGTATGGGCGAATCTGGAAACACCATATATTTT. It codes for CAWSMGESGNTIYF.